This entry features one T cell receptor beta chain sequence. This specimen comes from a study of blood T cell repertoires in COVID-19. For the study at large: Donors in the United States, Italy and Spain gave samples during acute or convalescent COVID-19. Sources were T cells, B-cell-depleted T cells, or PBMCs; the material itself was cDNA or gDNA.

This CDR3 has 13 residues. Germline lookup yields CDR1 GTSNPN and CDR2 SVGIG (reference sequence). J lost 11 bases, V lost 2 bases, and 4 bases had no gene match. In the source study's methods: Reference gene primer amplification gave estimated nucleated cell counts. Measured with immunoSEQ multiplex PCR; TCRdb has only the in-frame clones, and not every one. V, J and clone size are those of that table, while D and trimming were read from the DNA. The sample consists of roughly 100,000 clones, roughly 80% of them appearing once. The sequencing input was peripheral blood. The receptor was isolated from an older woman with acute or convalescent COVID-19. The genes are TRBV30 and TRBJ1-4; 11 bases agree with TRBD1. The CDR3 sequence: CAWSPGTGGKLFF. The DNA of the CDR3 is TGTGCCTGGAGTCCGGGGACAGGGGGGAAACTGTTTTTT.